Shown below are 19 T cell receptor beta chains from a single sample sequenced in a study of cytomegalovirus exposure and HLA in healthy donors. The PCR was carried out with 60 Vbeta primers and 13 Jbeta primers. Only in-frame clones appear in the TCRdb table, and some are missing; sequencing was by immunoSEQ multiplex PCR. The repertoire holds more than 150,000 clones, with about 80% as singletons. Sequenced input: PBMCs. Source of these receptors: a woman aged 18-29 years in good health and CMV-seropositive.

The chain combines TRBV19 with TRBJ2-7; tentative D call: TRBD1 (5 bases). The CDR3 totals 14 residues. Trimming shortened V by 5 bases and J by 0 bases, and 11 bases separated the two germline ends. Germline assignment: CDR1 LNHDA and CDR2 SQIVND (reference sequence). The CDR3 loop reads CASSQGTRSYEQYF. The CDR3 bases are TGTGCCAGTAGTCAGGGCACCCGCTCCTACGAGCAGTACTTC.

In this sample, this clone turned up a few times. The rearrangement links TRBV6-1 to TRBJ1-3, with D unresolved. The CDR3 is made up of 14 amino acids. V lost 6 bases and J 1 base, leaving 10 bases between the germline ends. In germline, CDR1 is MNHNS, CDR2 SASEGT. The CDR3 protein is CASSRRESGNTIYF. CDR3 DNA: TGTGCCAGCAGCCGTAGGGAGTCTGGAAACACCATATATTTT.

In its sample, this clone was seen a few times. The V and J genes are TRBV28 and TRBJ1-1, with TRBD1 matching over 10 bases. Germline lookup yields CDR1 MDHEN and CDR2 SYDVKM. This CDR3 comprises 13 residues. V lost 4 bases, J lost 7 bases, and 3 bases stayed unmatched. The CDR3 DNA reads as TGTGCCAGCAGTTCGGGACAGGGGAATGAAGCTTTCTTT. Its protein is CASSSGQGNEAFF.

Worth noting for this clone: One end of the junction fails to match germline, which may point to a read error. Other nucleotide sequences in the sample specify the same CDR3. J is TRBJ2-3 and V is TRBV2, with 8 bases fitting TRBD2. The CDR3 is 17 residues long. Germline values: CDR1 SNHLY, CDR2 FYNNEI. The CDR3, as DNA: TGTGCCTGGGGGACTAGTGAGTTTGGGCCTAGCACAGATACTCAGTATTTT. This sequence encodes CAWGTSEFGPSTDTQYF.

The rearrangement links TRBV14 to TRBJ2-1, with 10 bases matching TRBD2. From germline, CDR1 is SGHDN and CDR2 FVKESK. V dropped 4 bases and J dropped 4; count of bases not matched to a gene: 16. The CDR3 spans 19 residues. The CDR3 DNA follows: TGTGCCAGCAGCCCCGAACTGGGGATTAGCGGGGGGCCGTACAATGAGCAGTTCTTC. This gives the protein CASSPELGISGGPYNEQFF.

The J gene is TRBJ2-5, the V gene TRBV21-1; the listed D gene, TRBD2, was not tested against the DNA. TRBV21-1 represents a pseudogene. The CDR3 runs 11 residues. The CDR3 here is CASSPPRTQYF. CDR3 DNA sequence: TGTGCCAGCAGCCCCCCGAGGACCCAGTACTTC.

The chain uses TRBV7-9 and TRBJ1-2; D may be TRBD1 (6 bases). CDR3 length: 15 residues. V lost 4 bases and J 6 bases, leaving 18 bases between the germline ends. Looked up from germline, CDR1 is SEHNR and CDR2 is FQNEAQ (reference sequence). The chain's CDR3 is CASSSLPDRLDGYTF. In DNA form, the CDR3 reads TGTGCCAGCAGCTCCCTCCCTGACAGGCTCGATGGCTACACCTTC.

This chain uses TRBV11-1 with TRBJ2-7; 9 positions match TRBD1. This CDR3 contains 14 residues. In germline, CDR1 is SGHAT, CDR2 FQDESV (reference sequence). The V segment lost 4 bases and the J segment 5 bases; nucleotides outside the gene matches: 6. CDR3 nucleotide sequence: TGTGCCAGCAGCTCCCGGACAGGGGTGGACGAGCAGTACTTC. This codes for CASSSRTGVDEQYF.

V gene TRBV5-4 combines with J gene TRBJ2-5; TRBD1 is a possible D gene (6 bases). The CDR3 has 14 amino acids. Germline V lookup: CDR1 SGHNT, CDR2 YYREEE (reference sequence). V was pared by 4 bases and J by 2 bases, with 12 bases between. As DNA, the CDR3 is TGTGCCAGCAGCCCGGGACAACTACAAGAGACCCAGTACTTC. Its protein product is CASSPGQLQETQYF. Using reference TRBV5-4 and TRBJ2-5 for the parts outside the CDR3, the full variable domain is ETGVTQSPTHLIKTRGQQVTLRCSSQSGHNTVSWYQQALGQGPQFIFQYYREEENGRGNFPPRFSGLQFPNYSSELNVNALELDDSALYLCASSPGQLQETQYFGPGTRLLVL.

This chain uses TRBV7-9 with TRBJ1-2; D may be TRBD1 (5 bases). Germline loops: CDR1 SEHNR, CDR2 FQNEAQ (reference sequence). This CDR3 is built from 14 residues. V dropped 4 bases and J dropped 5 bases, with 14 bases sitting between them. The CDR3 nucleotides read TGTGCCAGCAGCTCTACAGGCTGGGTATATGGCTACACCTTC. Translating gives CASSSTGWVYGYTF. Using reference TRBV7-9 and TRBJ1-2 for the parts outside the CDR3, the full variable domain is DTGVSQNPRHKITKRGQNVTFRCDPISEHNRLYWYRQTLGQGPEFLTYFQNEAQLEKSRLLSDRFSAERPKGSFSTLEIQRTEQGDSAMYLCASSSTGWVYGYTFGSGTRLTVV.

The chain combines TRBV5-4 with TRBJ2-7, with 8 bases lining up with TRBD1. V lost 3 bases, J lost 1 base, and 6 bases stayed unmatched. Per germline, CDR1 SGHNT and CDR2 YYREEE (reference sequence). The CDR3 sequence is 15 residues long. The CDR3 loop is CASSYGQGVSYEQYF. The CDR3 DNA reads TGTGCCAGCAGCTATGGACAGGGAGTATCCTACGAGCAGTACTTC.

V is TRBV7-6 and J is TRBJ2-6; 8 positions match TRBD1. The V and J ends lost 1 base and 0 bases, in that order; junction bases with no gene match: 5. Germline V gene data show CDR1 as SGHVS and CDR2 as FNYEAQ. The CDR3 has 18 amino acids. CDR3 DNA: TGTGCCAGCAGCTTAGTTAGGACAGGGTTCTCTGGGGCCAACGTCCTGACTTTC. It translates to CASSLVRTGFSGANVLTF.

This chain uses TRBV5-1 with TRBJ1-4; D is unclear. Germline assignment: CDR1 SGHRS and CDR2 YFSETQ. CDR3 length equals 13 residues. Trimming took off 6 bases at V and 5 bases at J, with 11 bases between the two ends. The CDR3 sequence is CASKLTGNEKLFF. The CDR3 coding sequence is TGCGCCAGCAAACTCACGGGAAATGAAAAACTGTTTTTT.

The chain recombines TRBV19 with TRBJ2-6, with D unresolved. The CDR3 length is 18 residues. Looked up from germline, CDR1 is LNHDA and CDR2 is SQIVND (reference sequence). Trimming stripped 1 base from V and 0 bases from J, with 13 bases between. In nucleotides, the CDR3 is TGTGCCAGTAGTATAGCCATAGCTGTCTACTCTGGGGCCAACGTCCTGACTTTC. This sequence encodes CASSIAIAVYSGANVLTF.

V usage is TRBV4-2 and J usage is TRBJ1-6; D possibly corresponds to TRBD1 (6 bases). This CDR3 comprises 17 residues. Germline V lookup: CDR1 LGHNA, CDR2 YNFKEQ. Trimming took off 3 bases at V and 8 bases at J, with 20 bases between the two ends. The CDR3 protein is CASSHVRTGSLDSPLHF. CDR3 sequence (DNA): TGTGCCAGCAGCCACGTTAGAACAGGGTCACTGGATTCACCCCTCCACTTT.

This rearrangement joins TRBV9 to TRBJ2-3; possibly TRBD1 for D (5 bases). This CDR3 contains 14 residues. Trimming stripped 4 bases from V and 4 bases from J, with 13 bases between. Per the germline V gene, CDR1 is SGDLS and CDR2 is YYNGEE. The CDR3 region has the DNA TGTGCCAGCAGCCCCCGAAGGGGCGCAGATACGCAGTATTTT. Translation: CASSPRRGADTQYF.

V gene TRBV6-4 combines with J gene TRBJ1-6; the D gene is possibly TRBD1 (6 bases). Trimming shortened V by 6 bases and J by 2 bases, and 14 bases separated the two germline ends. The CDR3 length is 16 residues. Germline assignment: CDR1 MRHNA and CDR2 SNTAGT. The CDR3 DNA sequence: TGTGCCAGCAGGGAAGCCGGGACAACCTATAATTCACCCCTCCACTTT. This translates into CASREAGTTYNSPLHF.

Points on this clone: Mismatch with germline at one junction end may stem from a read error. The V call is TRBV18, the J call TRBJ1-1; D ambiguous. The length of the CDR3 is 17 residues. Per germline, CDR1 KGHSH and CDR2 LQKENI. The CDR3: CASSPALAGAGNSEAFF. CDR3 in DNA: TGTGCCAGCTCACCAGCCTTAGCAGGTGCGGGGAACAGTGAAGCTTTCTTT. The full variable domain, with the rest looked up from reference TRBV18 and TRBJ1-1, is NAGVMQNPRHLVRRRGQEARLRCSPMKGHSHVYWYRQLPEEGLKFMVYLQKENIIDESGMPKERFSAEFPKEGPSILRIQQVVRGDSAAYFCASSPALAGAGNSEAFFGQGTRLTVV.

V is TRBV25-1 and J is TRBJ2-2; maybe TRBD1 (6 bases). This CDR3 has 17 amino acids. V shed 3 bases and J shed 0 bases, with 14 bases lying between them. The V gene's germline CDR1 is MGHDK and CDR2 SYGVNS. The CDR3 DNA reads TGTGCCAGCAGTGAGAGTGGAGGACAGACGAACACCGGGGAGCTGTTTTTT. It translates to CASSESGGQTNTGELFF.